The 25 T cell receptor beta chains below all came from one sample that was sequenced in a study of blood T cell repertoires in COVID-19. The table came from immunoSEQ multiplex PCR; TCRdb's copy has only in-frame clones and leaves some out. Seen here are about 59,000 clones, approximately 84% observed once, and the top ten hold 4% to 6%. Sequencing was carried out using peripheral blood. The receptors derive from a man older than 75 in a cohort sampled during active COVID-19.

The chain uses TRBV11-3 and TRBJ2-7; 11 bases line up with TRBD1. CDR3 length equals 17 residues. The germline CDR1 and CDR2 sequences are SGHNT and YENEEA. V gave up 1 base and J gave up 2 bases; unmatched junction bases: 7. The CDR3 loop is CASSLGPGQGGAYEQYF. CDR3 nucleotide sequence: TGTGCCAGCAGCTTAGGGCCGGGACAGGGGGGGGCCTACGAGCAGTACTTC.

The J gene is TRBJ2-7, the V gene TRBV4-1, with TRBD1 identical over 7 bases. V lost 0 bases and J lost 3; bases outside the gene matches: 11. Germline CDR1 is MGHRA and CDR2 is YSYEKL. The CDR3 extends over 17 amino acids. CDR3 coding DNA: TGCGCCAGCAGCCAAGATCCGGCAGGGGGATTTCTCTACGAGCAGTACTTC. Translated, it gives CASSQDPAGGFLYEQYF.

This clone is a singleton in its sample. DNA for the CDR3: TGTGCCACCAGCACCCGGGACAGGGTAGCTTCTAACTATGGCTACACCTTC. It yields the protein CATSTRDRVASNYGYTF. The rearrangement uses TRBV15 and TRBJ1-2; 9 bases fit TRBD1. Germline values: CDR1 LNHNV, CDR2 YYDKDF (reference sequence). Trimming cost V 4 bases and J 0 bases; bases outside gene matches: 9. The CDR3 spans 17 residues.

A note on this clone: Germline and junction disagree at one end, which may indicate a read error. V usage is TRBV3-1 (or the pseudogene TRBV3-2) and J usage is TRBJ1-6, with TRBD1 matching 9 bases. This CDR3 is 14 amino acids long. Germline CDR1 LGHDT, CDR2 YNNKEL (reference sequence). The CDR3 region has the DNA TGTGCCGGCAGCCAACGGGACAGGGAATCACCCCTCCACTTT. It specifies CAGSQRDRESPLHF.

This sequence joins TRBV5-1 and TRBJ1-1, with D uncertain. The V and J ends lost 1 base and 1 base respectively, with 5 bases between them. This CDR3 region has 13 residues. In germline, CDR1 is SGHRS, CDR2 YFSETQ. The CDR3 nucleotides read TGCGCCAGCAGCTTGCGGGAGAACACTGAAGCTTTCTTT. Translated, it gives CASSLRENTEAFF.

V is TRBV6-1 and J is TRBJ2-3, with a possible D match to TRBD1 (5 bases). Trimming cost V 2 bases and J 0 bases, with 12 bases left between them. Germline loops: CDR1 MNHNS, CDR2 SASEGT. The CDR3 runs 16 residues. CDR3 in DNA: TGTGCCAGCAGTGAAAGGGGCGGTCCTAGCACAGATACGCAGTATTTT. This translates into CASSERGGPSTDTQYF.

CDR3 in DNA: TGTGCCAGCAGCCAAGATACAGTTGGCTACACCTTC. Amino acids: CASSQDTVGYTF. This chain joins TRBV3-1 (or the pseudogene TRBV3-2) and TRBJ1-2, with D hard to call. Germline loops: CDR1 LGHDT, CDR2 YNNKEL (reference sequence). This CDR3 is built from 12 residues. The ends were cut back, 0 bases at V and 7 bases at J, with 6 bases in the middle.

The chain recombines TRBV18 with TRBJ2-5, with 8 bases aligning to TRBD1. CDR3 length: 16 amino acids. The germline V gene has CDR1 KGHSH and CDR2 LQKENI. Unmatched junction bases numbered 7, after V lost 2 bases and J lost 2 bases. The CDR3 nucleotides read TGTGCCAGCTCACCAAGGGGAAGACAGGGGCAAGAGACCCAGTACTTC. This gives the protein CASSPRGRQGQETQYF.

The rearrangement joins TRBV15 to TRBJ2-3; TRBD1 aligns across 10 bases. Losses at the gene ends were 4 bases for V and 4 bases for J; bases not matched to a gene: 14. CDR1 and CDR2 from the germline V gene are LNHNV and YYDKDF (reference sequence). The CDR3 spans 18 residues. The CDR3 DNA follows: TGTGCCACCAGCAAAAACCTTCCCGGGACAGGGGCGGCAGATACGCAGTATTTT. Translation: CATSKNLPGTGAADTQYF.

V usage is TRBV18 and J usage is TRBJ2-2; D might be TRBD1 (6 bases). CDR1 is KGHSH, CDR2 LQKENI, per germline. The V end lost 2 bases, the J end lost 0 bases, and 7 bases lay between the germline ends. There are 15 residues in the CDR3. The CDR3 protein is CASSPGTTNTGELFF. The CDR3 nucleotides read TGTGCCAGCTCACCAGGGACAACGAACACCGGGGAGCTGTTTTTT.

In DNA, the CDR3 is TGTGCCAGCAGCCAAGAGGGGGGATTAGCCAAAAACATTCAGTACTTC. Translation gives CASSQEGGLAKNIQYF. The chain links TRBV4-2 to TRBJ2-4; D might be TRBD2 (6 bases). V was cut by 0 bases and J by 0 bases, with 9 bases left in between. In germline, CDR1 is LGHNA, CDR2 YNFKEQ. CDR3 size: 16 residues.

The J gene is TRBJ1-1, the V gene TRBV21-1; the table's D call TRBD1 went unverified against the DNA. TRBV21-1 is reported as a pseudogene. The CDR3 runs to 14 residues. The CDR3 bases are TGTGCCAGCTCACGACAGGGGAGGGACACTGAAGCTTTCTTT. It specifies CASSRQGRDTEAFF.

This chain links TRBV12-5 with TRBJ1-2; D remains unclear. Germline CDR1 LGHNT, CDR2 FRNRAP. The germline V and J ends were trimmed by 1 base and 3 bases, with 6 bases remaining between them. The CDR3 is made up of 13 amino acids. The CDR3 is CASGLAVHYGYTF. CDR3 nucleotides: TGTGCTAGTGGTTTGGCCGTTCACTATGGCTACACCTTC.

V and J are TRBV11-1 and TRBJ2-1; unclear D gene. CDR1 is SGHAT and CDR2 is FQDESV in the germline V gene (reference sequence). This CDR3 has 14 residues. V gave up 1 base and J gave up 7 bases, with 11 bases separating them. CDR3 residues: CASSLDGLLNEQFF. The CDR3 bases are TGTGCCAGCAGCTTAGATGGGCTTTTAAATGAGCAGTTCTTC.

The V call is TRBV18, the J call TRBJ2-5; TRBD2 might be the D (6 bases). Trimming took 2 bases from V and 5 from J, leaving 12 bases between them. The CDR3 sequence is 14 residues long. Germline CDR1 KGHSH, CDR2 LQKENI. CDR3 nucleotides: TGTGCCAGCTCACCAAGTCTCGGAGGGGAGACCCAGTACTTC. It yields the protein CASSPSLGGETQYF.

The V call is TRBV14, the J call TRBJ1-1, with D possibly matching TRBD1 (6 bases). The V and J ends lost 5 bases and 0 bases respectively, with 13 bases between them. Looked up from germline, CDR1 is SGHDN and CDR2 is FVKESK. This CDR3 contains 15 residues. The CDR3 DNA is TGTGCCAGCAGCACAACAGGGATACTGAACACTGAAGCTTTCTTT. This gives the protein CASSTTGILNTEAFF. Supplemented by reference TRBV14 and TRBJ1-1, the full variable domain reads EAGVTQFPSHSVIEKGQTVTLRCDPISGHDNLYWYRRVMGKEIKFLLHFVKESKQDESGMPNNRFLAERTGGTYSTLKVQPAELEDSGVYFCASSTTGILNTEAFFGQGTRLTVV.

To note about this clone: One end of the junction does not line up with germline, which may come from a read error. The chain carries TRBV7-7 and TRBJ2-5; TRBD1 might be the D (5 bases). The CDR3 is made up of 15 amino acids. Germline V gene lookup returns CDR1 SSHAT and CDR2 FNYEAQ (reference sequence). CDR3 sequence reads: CASSLVGGKGETQYF. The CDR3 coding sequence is TGTGCTAGCAGCTTAGTGGGCGGAAAGGGGGAGACCCAGTACTTC.

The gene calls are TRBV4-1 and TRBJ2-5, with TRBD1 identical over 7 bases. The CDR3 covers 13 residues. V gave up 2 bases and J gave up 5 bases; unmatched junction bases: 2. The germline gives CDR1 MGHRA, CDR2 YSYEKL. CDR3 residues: CASSQLTGETQYF. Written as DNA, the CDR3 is TGCGCCAGCAGCCAATTGACAGGGGAGACCCAGTACTTC.

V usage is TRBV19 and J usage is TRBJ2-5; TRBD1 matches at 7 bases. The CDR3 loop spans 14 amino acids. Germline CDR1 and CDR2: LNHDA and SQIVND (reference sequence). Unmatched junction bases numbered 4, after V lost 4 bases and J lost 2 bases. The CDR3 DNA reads TGTGCCAGTAGTAAGGGACAGAAACAAGAGACCCAGTACTTC. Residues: CASSKGQKQETQYF.

The CDR3: CASSLAGPNTEAFF. For the CDR3, the DNA is TGTGCCAGCAGCTTGGCAGGGCCGAACACTGAAGCTTTCTTT. This sequence joins TRBV5-4 and TRBJ1-1, with a possible D match to TRBD1 (5 bases). Trimming removed 0 bases from V and 1 base from J, with 7 bases in between. The CDR3 covers 14 residues. Per the germline V gene, CDR1 is SGHNT and CDR2 is YYREEE (reference sequence).

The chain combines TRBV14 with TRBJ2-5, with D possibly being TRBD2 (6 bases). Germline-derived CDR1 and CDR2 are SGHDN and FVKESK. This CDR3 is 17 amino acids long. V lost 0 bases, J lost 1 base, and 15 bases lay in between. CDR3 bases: TGTGCCAGCAGCCAAGAACGGATCCCGCGGGGCCAAGAGACCCAGTACTTC. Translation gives CASSQERIPRGQETQYF.

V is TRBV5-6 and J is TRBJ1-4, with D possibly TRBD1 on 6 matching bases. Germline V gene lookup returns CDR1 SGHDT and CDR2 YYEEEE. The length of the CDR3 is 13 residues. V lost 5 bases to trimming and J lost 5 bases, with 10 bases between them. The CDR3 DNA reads TGTGCCAGCAGGGAGAGGGGGAATGAAAAACTGTTTTTT. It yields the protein CASRERGNEKLFF.

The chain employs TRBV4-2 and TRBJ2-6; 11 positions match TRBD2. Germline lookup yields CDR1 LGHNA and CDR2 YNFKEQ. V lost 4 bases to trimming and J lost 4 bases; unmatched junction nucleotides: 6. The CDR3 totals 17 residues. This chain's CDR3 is CASSPFSGGGGANVLTF. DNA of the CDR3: TGTGCCAGCAGCCCATTTAGCGGGGGGGGCGGGGCCAACGTCCTGACTTTC.

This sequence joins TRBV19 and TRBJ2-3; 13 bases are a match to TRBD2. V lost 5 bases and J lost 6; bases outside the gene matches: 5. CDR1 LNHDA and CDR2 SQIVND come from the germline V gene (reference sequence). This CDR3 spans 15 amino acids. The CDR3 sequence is CASSRTSGRGDTQYF. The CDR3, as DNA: TGTGCCAGTAGTCGGACTAGCGGGAGAGGGGATACGCAGTATTTT.

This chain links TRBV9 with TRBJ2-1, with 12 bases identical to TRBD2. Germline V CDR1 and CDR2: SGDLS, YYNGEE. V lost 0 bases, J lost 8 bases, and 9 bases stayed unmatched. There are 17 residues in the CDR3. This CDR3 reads CASSVALLAGGWDEQFF. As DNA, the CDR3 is TGTGCCAGCAGCGTAGCTTTACTAGCGGGAGGTTGGGATGAGCAGTTCTTC.